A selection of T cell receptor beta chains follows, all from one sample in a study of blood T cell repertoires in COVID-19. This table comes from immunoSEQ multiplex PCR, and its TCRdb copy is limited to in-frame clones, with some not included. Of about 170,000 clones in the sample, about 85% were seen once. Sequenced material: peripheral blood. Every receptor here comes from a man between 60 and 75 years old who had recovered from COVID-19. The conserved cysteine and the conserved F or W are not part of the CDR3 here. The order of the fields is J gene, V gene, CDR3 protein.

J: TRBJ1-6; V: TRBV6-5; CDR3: ASSLPTGKSPLH
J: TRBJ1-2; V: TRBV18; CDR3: ASSLAGWESGYT
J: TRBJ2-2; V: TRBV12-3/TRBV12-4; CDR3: ASSWTTEELF
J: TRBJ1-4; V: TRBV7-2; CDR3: ASSLYATNEKLF
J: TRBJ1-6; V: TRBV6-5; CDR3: ASSYGGRVSSLH
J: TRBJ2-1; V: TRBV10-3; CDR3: AIKGLAGINEQF
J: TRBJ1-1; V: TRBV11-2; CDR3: ASTIARGADTEAF
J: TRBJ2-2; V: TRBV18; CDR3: ASSPRGRLDTGELF
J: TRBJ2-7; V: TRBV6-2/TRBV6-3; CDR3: ASSRQPGQRGGYEQY
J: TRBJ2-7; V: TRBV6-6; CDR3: ASSYGDSLQQY
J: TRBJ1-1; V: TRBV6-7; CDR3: ASSYEGRMNTEAF
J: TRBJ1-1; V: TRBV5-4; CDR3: ASSKEIRVNTEAF
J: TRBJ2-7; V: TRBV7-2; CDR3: ASRLAGASYEQY
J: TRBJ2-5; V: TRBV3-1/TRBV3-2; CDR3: ASSQDQLAGGRKETQY
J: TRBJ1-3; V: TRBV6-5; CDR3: ATSGTVENTIY
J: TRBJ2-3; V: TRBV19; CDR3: ASSITGGANTQY
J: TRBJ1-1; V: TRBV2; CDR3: ASRPIEPEAF
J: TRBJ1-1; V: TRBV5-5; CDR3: ASSRTGGTEAF
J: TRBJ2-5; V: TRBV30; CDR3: AFSSGETQY
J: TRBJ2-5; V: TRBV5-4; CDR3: ASSLRLAGGNRETQY
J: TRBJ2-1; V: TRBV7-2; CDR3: ASSSPTGLPYNEQF
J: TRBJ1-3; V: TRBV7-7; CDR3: ASNLRQQGVISGNTIY
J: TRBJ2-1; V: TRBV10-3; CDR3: AISDRTSGGAREQF
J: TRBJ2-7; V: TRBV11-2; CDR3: ASSLLMQGGYEQY
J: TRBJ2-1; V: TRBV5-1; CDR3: ASSRDRDEQF
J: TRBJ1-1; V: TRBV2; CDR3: ARERRQGITEAF
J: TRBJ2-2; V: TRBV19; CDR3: ASAPRANTGELF
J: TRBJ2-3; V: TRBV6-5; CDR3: ASRHRVWSTDTQY
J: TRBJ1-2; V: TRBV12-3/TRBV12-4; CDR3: ASSLQTRGYT
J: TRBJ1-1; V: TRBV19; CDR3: ASRTRRGAGTEAF
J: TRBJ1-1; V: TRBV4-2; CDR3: ASSPGDRGVLNTEAF
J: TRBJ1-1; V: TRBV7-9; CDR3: ASSLGEWRNTEAF